These 16 T cell receptor beta chains were all obtained from the same sample, sequenced in a study of OX40 agonist ivuxolimab in advanced cancers. Assay: immunoSEQ multiplex PCR; the TCRdb copy retains only in-frame clones and omits some. The table shows 57,000 or so clones, with approximately 86% occurring only once. Here the sequenced sample was CD4+ or CD8+ T cells sorted from blood, taken in a trial of the OX40 agonist ivuxolimab. Receptors originate from an adult with an advanced solid tumor such as melanoma, head and neck, liver or kidney cancer.

The V call is TRBV2, the J call TRBJ1-6; 9 nucleotides agree with TRBD1. V trimming: 5 bases; J trimming: 7 bases; junction bases outside the gene matches: 9. CDR1 is SNHLY and CDR2 is FYNNEI in the germline V gene. The length of the CDR3 is 16 residues. CDR3 coding DNA: TGTGCCAGCAGTTTATCCCGGGACAGGGTCAATTCACCCCTCCACTTT. Its translation: CASSLSRDRVNSPLHF.

The gene calls are TRBV11-2 and TRBJ2-7; D gene unclear. The CDR3 is made up of 13 amino acids. V was trimmed by 4 bases and J by 5 bases, leaving 12 bases between them. CDR1 is SGHAT and CDR2 is FQNNGV in the germline V gene. CDR3 sequence reads: CASSSGPKDEQYF. The CDR3 nucleotides read TGTGCCAGCAGCTCTGGACCAAAGGACGAGCAGTACTTC.

In its sample, this clone was seen a few times. The V and J genes are TRBV4-3 and TRBJ2-3; D possibly corresponds to TRBD2 (6 bases). V dropped 3 bases and J dropped 6 bases, with 10 bases sitting between them. Germline lookup yields CDR1 LGHNA and CDR2 YSLEER. The CDR3 totals 13 residues. CDR3 coding DNA: TGCGCCAGCAGCCAGGAACTAGCCGATACGCAGTATTTT. It encodes CASSQELADTQYF.

This chain joins TRBV30 and TRBJ2-3, with 7 bases identical to TRBD2. The V gene's germline CDR1 is GTSNPN and CDR2 SVGIG (reference sequence). The CDR3 contains 14 residues. The J segment lost 1 base and the V segment lost 7 bases, leaving 8 bases of the junction unmatched. CDR3 loop: CALNSGRGTDTQYF. In DNA form, the CDR3 reads TGTGCCTTGAATAGCGGGCGGGGCACAGATACGCAGTATTTT.

The chain is built from TRBV19 and TRBJ2-1, with TRBD2 as a possible D gene (6 bases). In germline, CDR1 is LNHDA, CDR2 SQIVND (reference sequence). The CDR3 extends over 13 amino acids. V gave up 6 bases and J gave up 8 bases, with 14 bases separating them. The CDR3 loop reads CASSPRPGDEQFF. The CDR3 DNA reads TGTGCCAGTAGCCCCCGTCCGGGGGATGAGCAGTTCTTC.

In its sample, this clone was seen once. The chain is built from TRBV29-1 and TRBJ1-1; TRBD1 matches 7 bases. Germline CDR1 and CDR2: SQVTM and ANQGSEA. J gave up 4 bases and V 7 bases, and 6 bases lay outside the gene matches. The length of the CDR3 is 12 residues. CDR3 protein: CSASTGRTEAFF. The CDR3 coding sequence is TGCAGCGCCTCGACAGGGCGCACTGAAGCTTTCTTT.

This clone came up a few times. This chain joins TRBV30 and TRBJ2-3; 9 positions agree with TRBD1. V lost 4 bases, J lost 4 bases, and 15 bases stayed unmatched. The CDR3 consists of 17 residues. Germline CDR1 reads GTSNPN; CDR2 reads SVGIG (reference sequence). The CDR3 DNA sequence: TGTGCCTGGAACGGACAGGGGAATTTAGTTTCGTCAGATACGCAGTATTTT. Its protein is CAWNGQGNLVSSDTQYF.

V is TRBV4-1 and J is TRBJ1-3; possible D gene TRBD1, 6 bases. This CDR3 is 16 amino acids long. The V gene lost 4 bases and the J gene lost 2 bases, with 15 bases spanning the gap. From germline, CDR1 is MGHRA and CDR2 YSYEKL. The CDR3 sequence: CASSRTTGPPGNTIYF. CDR3 DNA: TGCGCCAGCAGCCGAACTACAGGGCCCCCTGGAAACACCATATATTTT.

The chain has TRBV5-8 and TRBJ1-1; D not certain. Trimming removed 0 bases at V and 6 bases at J, with 12 bases between. The CDR3 covers 14 residues. CDR1 and CDR2 (germline): SGHTS, YDEGEE. CDR3 residues: CASSLADFRAEAFF. The CDR3 DNA reads TGTGCCAGCAGCTTGGCCGATTTTAGGGCTGAAGCTTTCTTT.

The sample holds one count of this clone. The chain has TRBV5-1 and TRBJ2-7; D may match TRBD1 or TRBD2 (5 bases each). This CDR3 region has 16 residues. Deletions cut 3 bases from V and 2 bases from J, with 18 bases between. CDR1 is SGHRS and CDR2 is YFSETQ in the germline V gene. CDR3 loop: CASSYARGSATYEQYF. In nucleotides, the CDR3 is TGCGCCAGCAGCTACGCTCGGGGCAGCGCCACCTACGAGCAGTACTTC.

This clone occurred a few times. The gene calls are TRBV7-2 and TRBJ1-1; possible D gene TRBD1, 5 bases. The germline V gene encodes CDR1 SGHTA and CDR2 FQGNSA. Trimming left V 5 bases short and J 9 bases short, with 16 bases between. This CDR3 spans 13 amino acids. CDR3 bases: TGTGCCAGCAGCCCCATTCTACGGGGCCAAGCTTTCTTT. Protein product: CASSPILRGQAFF.

V usage is TRBV6-6 and J usage is TRBJ1-2; TRBD1 is a possible D gene (5 bases). V gave up 0 bases and J gave up 3 bases, with 8 bases separating them. The germline CDR1 and CDR2 sequences are MNHNY and SVGAGI (reference sequence). CDR3 length equals 14 residues. In DNA form, the CDR3 reads TGTGCCAGCAGTTACTCACGGGACGACTATGGCTACACCTTC. Translated: CASSYSRDDYGYTF.

This chain uses TRBV9 with TRBJ1-1; 7 bases are shared with TRBD1. Germline assignment: CDR1 SGDLS and CDR2 YYNGEE. The J segment lost 7 bases and the V segment lost 4 bases, leaving 16 bases of the junction unmatched. The CDR3 has 16 residues. The CDR3 DNA reads as TGTGCCAGCAGCCCTCGAGGGGACAGTAGTAATCATGAAGCTTTCTTT. It translates to CASSPRGDSSNHEAFF.

The chain uses TRBV4-1 and TRBJ2-1; maybe TRBD1 (5 bases). Germline V gene sequence: CDR1 MGHRA, CDR2 YSYEKL. V shed 4 bases and J shed 6 bases, with 13 bases lying between them. The CDR3 sequence is 14 residues long. Written as DNA, the CDR3 is TGCGCCAGCAGCCCTAGACAAGGGGCCAATGAGCAGTTCTTC. This sequence encodes CASSPRQGANEQFF.

The chain carries TRBV5-4 and TRBJ2-7, with 7 bases lining up with TRBD2. The CDR3 runs 16 residues. The trim removed 0 bases at V and 7 bases at J, leaving 13 bases unmatched. CDR1 is SGHNT and CDR2 is YYREEE in the germline V gene (reference sequence). CDR3 region: CASSLEPTGLGREQYF. In DNA form, the CDR3 reads TGTGCCAGCAGCTTGGAACCGACCGGACTAGGGCGTGAGCAGTACTTC.

V gene TRBV7-1 combines with J gene TRBJ1-2; D gene unclear. TRBV7-1 is an ORF, with its function uncertain. V was pared by 5 bases and J by 2 bases, with 12 bases between. The length of the CDR3 is 14 residues. The CDR3 loop reads CASSPSGGNYGYTF. Here the CDR3 DNA reads TGTGCCAGCAGCCCCTCGGGCGGCAACTATGGCTACACCTTC.